This T cell receptor beta chain was sequenced in a study of blood T cells in healthy people across ages. The CDR3 runs to 16 residues. Germline V gene sequence: CDR1 SGHTA, CDR2 FQGNSA. The V gene end was trimmed by 5 bases and the J gene end by 7 bases; junction bases not matched to a gene: 11. With a J-beta primer mix and a sample-barcoded 5' primer, a second PCR ran about 7 to 12 cycles. Each sample yielded at least 2.5 million CDR3-containing paired-end reads. TCRdb called the 5' RACE reads again in MiXCR, with one record for every CDR3 protein. The sample carries 1,800,000 or so distinct CDR3 sequences, roughly two fifths recorded once.

V gene TRBV7-2 combines with J gene TRBJ1-6; 7 bases match TRBD1. This TCR was sampled from a human donor in good health. The sequenced sample was blood. The CDR3, as DNA: TGTGCCAGCAGCGCGGTATCGGGACAGCTGAATTCACCCCTCCACTTT. It specifies CASSAVSGQLNSPLHF.